These 19 T cell receptor beta chains were all obtained from the same sample, sequenced in a study of shared clonotypes between healthy human individuals (dated by TCRdb to about 2020). To prepare the library, the immunoSEQ multiplex PCR assay was applied. In its TCRdb copy, this immuneACCESS table keeps in-frame sequences only and misses some clones. Where compared with another copy, unresolved V genes explain less than half of these, and the others have no known cause. The sample contains roughly 490,000 clones, around 78% of them found a single time. The top ten constitute approximately 13% of the sample. Sequenced sample: PBMCs. The receptor source for this set is a woman in her forties in good health. Some clones in this sample may be carry-over from other donors' samples.

This sequence joins TRBV18 and TRBJ1-3; TRBD1 aligns across 7 bases. Germline CDR1 KGHSH, CDR2 LQKENI. The trim removed 6 bases at V and 1 base at J, leaving 3 bases unmatched. The CDR3 is made up of 14 amino acids. The CDR3 loop is CASSTGSSGNTIYF. The CDR3 region has the DNA TGTGCCAGCTCGACAGGGAGTTCTGGAAACACCATATATTTT.

The chain is built from TRBV18 and TRBJ1-1; D is unresolved. The V gene's germline CDR1 is KGHSH and CDR2 LQKENI. With 0 bases removed from V and 4 bases from J, the gap between germline ends came to 12 bases. The CDR3 consists of 15 residues. This chain's CDR3 is CASSPPLGWATEAFF. In DNA form, the CDR3 reads TGTGCCAGCTCACCACCTCTAGGTTGGGCCACTGAAGCTTTCTTT.

The chain recombines TRBV21-1 with TRBJ1-2; the listed D gene, TRBD1, was not tested against the DNA. TRBV21-1 is a known pseudogene. This CDR3 is 14 amino acids long. The CDR3 loop reads CASSIGTGHYGYTF. CDR3 bases: TGTGCCAGCAGCATCGGGACAGGTCATTATGGCTACACCTTC.

The chain joins TRBV6-1 to TRBJ1-1, with D perhaps TRBD1 (6 bases). The CDR3 is made up of 13 amino acids. Between the trimmed V and J ends, which lost 8 bases and 0 bases, there was a span of 10 bases. The germline gives CDR1 MNHNS, CDR2 SASEGT. The CDR3, as DNA: TGTGCCAGCGCCGGACAGATGAACACTGAAGCTTTCTTT. Amino acid sequence: CASAGQMNTEAFF.

The chain couples TRBV5-4 to TRBJ2-5, with D unresolved. Between the trimmed V and J ends, which lost 1 base and 2 bases, there was a span of 9 bases. Germline values: CDR1 SGHNT, CDR2 YYREEE (reference sequence). The CDR3 totals 14 residues. The CDR3 DNA reads as TGTGCCAGCAGCTTGAAAGCGACTCAAGAGACCCAGTACTTC. It translates to CASSLKATQETQYF.

This chain joins TRBV28 and TRBJ2-1, with D perhaps TRBD1 or TRBD2 (5 bases each). The CDR3 contains 12 residues. Germline lookup yields CDR1 MDHEN and CDR2 SYDVKM. The V end was cut by 7 bases, the J end by 8 bases, with 12 bases between. CDR3 nucleotides: TGTGCCAGCACCACAAGGGGAGATGAGCAGTTCTTC. The encoded protein is CASTTRGDEQFF.

The chain joins TRBV5-1 to TRBJ2-7; possible D gene TRBD2, 6 bases. CDR3 length: 15 residues. Germline V gene data show CDR1 as SGHRS and CDR2 as YFSETQ. Trimming removed 6 bases from V and 4 bases from J, with 20 bases in between. For the CDR3, the DNA is TGCGCCAGCACCCCCGTAGCCGGGAGCTCTTACGAGCAGTACTTC. The encoded protein is CASTPVAGSSYEQYF.

The J gene is TRBJ2-1, the V gene TRBV11-2; D remains unclear. The CDR3 loop spans 11 amino acids. Per germline, CDR1 SGHAT and CDR2 FQNNGV. Between the trimmed V and J ends, which lost 1 base and 10 bases, there was a span of 5 bases. This chain's CDR3 is CASSLGVEQFF. The CDR3 DNA sequence: TGTGCCAGCAGCTTAGGGGTAGAGCAGTTCTTC.

The V call is TRBV28, the J call TRBJ2-2, with 8 bases aligning to TRBD1. The CDR3 is made up of 15 amino acids. Germline V gene sequence: CDR1 MDHEN, CDR2 SYDVKM. V was pared by 3 bases and J by 4 bases, with 4 bases of the junction left unmatched. The DNA of the CDR3 is TGTGCCAGCAGTTTGCGGACAGGGCTCACCGGGGAGCTGTTTTTT. Translated, it gives CASSLRTGLTGELFF.

J is TRBJ2-7 and V is TRBV7-2; 7 bases align to TRBD2. Germline-derived CDR1 and CDR2 are SGHTA and FQGNSA. The V gene end was trimmed by 1 base and the J gene end by 5 bases; junction bases not matched to a gene: 5. The CDR3 has 14 residues. CDR3 DNA sequence: TGTGCCAGCAGCTTAGGTGGTGGGAGGGACGAGCAGTACTTC. Its translation: CASSLGGGRDEQYF.

V gene TRBV19 combines with J gene TRBJ2-4; D not certain. The CDR3 contains 16 residues. The V end was cut by 5 bases, the J end by 0 bases, with 14 bases between. The germline CDR1 and CDR2 sequences are LNHDA and SQIVND (reference sequence). CDR3 protein: CASSPLGAAAKNIQYF. DNA of the CDR3: TGTGCCAGTAGTCCCCTTGGCGCAGCAGCCAAAAACATTCAGTACTTC.

The chain joins TRBV6-1 to TRBJ2-7; 9 bases map to TRBD1. Trimming at V came to 4 bases and at J to 7 bases, leaving 17 bases not matched to a gene. CDR1 is MNHNS, CDR2 SASEGT, per germline. The CDR3 runs to 17 residues. Here the CDR3 DNA reads TGTGCCAGCAGTGCCACTTTCTTCCCGGGACAGGGAGTGGAGCAGTACTTC. Its translation is CASSATFFPGQGVEQYF.

This chain joins TRBV15 and TRBJ1-5, with 8 bases matching TRBD1. Trimming cost V 1 base and J 4 bases; bases outside gene matches: 0. Germline V lookup: CDR1 LNHNV, CDR2 YYDKDF (reference sequence). CDR3 length equals 14 residues. This chain's CDR3 is CATSRGQGNQPQHF. CDR3 DNA: TGTGCCACCAGCAGAGGACAGGGGAATCAGCCCCAGCATTTT. Looking up the rest from reference TRBV15 and TRBJ1-5 gives the full variable domain: DAMVIQNPRYQVTQFGKPVTLSCSQTLNHNVMYWYQQKSSQAPKLLFHYYDKDFNNEADTPDNFQSRRPNTSFCFLDIRSPGLGDTAMYLCATSRGQGNQPQHFGDGTRLSIL.

The V and J genes are TRBV11-2 and TRBJ2-5; D not certain. Trimming removed 2 bases at V and 6 bases at J, with 4 bases between. CDR1 and CDR2 from the germline V gene are SGHAT and FQNNGV. The CDR3 is 11 amino acids. The CDR3 is CASSLSQTQYF. CDR3 nucleotides: TGTGCCAGCAGCTTAAGTCAGACCCAGTACTTC.

The CDR3 bases are TGTGCCAGCGCCGGGAGTCCGGAGACCCAGTACTTC. Translation: CASAGSPETQYF. The chain joins TRBV28 to TRBJ2-5, with D perhaps TRBD2 (6 bases). The CDR3 length is 12 residues. With 8 bases removed from V and 5 bases from J, the gap between germline ends came to 12 bases. Germline V lookup: CDR1 MDHEN, CDR2 SYDVKM.

The chain uses TRBV5-1 and TRBJ1-1, with a weak D call TRBD1 (6 bases). Trimming removed 4 bases from V and 4 bases from J, with 11 bases in between. Germline assignment: CDR1 SGHRS and CDR2 YFSETQ. This CDR3 comprises 13 residues. The CDR3 DNA follows: TGCGCCAGCAGCCTGGACAGCCCCACTGAAGCTTTCTTT. Translated: CASSLDSPTEAFF.

With regard to this clone: This CDR3 is also generated by other DNA sequences in the sample. The chain uses TRBV30 and TRBJ2-7, with unresolved D. Germline loops: CDR1 GTSNPN, CDR2 SVGIG (reference sequence). The CDR3 totals 11 residues. V shed 3 bases and J shed 2 bases, with 5 bases lying between them. The CDR3 region has the DNA TGTGCCTGGAGGAGCGCCTACGAGCAGTACTTC. Translated, it gives CAWRSAYEQYF.

This chain links TRBV2 with TRBJ2-1; 12 bases line up with TRBD2. The V segment lost 6 bases and the J segment 10 bases; nucleotides outside the gene matches: 4. Looked up from germline, CDR1 is SNHLY and CDR2 is FYNNEI. This CDR3 has 13 residues. The CDR3 here is CASSGLAGLEQFF. The CDR3 DNA is TGTGCCAGCAGCGGACTAGCGGGACTGGAGCAGTTCTTC.

The count of this clone is one. V is TRBV7-3 and J is TRBJ2-2; D remains ambiguous. Germline lookup yields CDR1 SGHTA and CDR2 FQGTGA. CDR3 length: 16 amino acids. V dropped 1 base and J dropped 0 bases, with 9 bases sitting between them. The CDR3 spells CASSLNAIANTGELFF. DNA for the CDR3: TGTGCCAGCAGCTTAAACGCTATCGCGAACACCGGGGAGCTGTTTTTT.